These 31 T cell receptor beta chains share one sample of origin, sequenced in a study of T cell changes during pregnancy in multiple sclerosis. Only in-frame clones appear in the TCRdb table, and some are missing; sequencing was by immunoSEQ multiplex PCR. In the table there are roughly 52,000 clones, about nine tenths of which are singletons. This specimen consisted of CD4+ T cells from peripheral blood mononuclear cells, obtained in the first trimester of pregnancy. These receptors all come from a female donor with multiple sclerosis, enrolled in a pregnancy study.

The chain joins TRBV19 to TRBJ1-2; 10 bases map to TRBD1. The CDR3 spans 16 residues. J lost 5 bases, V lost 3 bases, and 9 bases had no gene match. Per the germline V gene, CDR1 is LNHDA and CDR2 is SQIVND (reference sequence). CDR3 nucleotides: TGTGCCAGTAGTATTGACAGGGGGCGCGTGGGGTATGGCTACACCTTC. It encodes CASSIDRGRVGYGYTF.

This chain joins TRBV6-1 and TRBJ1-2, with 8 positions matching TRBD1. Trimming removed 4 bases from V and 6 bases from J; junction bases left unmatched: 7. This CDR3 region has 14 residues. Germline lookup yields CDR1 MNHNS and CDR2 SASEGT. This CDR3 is CASSGWDRINGYTF. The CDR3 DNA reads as TGTGCCAGCAGTGGCTGGGACAGGATAAATGGCTACACCTTC.

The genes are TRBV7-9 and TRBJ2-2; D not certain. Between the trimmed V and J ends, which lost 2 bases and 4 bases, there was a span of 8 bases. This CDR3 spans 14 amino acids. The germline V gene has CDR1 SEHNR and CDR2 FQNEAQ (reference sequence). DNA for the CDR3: TGTGCCAGCAGCTTACGGAGTAGCACCGGGGAGCTGTTTTTT. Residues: CASSLRSSTGELFF.

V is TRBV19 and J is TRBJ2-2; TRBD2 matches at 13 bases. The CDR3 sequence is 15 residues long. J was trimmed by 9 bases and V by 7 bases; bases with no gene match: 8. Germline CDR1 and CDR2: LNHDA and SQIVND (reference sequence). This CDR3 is CASNTLGLAGRELFF. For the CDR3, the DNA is TGTGCCAGTAACACGCTGGGACTAGCGGGAAGGGAGCTGTTTTTT.

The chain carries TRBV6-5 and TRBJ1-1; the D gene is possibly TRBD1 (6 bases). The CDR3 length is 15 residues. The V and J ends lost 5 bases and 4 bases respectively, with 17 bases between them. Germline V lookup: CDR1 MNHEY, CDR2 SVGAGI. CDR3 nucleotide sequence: TGTGCCAGCAGTCTCTTGGCAGGGGTCGGCACTGAAGCTTTCTTT. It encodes CASSLLAGVGTEAFF.

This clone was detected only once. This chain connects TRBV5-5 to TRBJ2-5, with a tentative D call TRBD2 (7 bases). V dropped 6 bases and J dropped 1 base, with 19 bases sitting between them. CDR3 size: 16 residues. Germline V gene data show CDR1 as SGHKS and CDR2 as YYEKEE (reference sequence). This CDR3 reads CASTVLGGGGQETQYF. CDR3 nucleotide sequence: TGTGCCAGCACCGTATTGGGGGGCGGGGGCCAAGAGACCCAGTACTTC.

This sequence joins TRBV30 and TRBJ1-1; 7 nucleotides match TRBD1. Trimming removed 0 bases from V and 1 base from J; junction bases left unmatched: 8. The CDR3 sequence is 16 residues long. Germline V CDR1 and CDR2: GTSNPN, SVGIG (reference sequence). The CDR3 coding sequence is TGTGCCTGGAGTGTTAGACCAGGGGGACGGAACACTGAAGCTTTCTTT. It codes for CAWSVRPGGRNTEAFF.

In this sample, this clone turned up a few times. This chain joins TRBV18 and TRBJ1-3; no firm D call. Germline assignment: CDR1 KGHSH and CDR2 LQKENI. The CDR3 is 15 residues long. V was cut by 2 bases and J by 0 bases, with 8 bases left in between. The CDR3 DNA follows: TGTGCCAGCTCACCAGGGGAGAACTCTGGAAACACCATATATTTT. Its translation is CASSPGENSGNTIYF.

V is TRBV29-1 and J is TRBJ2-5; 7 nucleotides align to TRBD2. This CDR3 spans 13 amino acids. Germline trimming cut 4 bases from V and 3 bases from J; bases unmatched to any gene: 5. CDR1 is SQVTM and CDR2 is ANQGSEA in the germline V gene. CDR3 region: CSVVGGGEETQYF. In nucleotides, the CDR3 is TGCAGCGTTGTGGGGGGGGGTGAAGAGACCCAGTACTTC.

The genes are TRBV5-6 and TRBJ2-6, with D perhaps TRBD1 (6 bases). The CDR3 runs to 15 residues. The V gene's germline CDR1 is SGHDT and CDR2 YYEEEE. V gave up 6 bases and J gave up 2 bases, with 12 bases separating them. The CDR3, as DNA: TGTGCCAGCAACTTCAGGGGCGCTGGGGCCAACGTCCTGACTTTC. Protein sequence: CASNFRGAGANVLTF. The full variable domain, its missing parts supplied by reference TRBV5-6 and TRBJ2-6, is DAGVTQSPTHLIKTRGQQVTLRCSPKSGHDTVSWYQQALGQGPQFIFQYYEEEERQRGNFPDRFSGHQFPNYSSELNVNALLLGDSALYLCASNFRGAGANVLTFGAGSRLTVL.

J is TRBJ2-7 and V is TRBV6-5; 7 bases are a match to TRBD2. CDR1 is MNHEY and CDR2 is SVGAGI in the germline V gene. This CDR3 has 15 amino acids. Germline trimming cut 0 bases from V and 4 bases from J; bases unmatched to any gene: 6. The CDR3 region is CASSYSGGRNYEQYF. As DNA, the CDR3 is TGTGCCAGCAGTTACTCGGGAGGGAGGAATTACGAGCAGTACTTC.

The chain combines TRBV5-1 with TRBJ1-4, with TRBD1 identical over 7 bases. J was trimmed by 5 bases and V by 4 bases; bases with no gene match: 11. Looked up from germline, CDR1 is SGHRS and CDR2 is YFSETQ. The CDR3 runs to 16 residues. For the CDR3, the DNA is TGCGCCAGCAGCGAGGCCCCGACAGGGCTAAATGAAAAACTGTTTTTT. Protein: CASSEAPTGLNEKLFF.

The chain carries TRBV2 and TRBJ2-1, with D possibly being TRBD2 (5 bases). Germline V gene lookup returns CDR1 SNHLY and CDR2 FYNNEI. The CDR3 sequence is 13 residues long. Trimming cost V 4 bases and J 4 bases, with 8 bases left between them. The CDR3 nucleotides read TGTGCCAGCAGTGGACTAACGTACAATGAGCAGTTCTTC. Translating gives CASSGLTYNEQFF.

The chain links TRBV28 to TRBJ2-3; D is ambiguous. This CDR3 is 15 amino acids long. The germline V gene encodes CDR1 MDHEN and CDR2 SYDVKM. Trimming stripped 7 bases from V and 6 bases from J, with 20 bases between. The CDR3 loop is CASTYSPAPADTQYF. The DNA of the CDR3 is TGTGCCAGCACTTACAGCCCAGCCCCTGCGGATACGCAGTATTTT. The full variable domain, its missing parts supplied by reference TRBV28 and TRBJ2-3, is DVKVTQSSRYLVKRTGEKVFLECVQDMDHENMFWYRQDPGLGLRLIYFSYDVKMKEKGDIPEGYSVSREKKERFSLILESASTNQTSMYLCASTYSPAPADTQYFGPGTRLTVL.

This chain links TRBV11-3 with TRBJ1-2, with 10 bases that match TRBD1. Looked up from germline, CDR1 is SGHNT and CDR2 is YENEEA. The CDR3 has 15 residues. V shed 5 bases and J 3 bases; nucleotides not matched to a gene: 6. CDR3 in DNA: TGTGCCAGCAGCGGTCGGACAGGGGGAGACTATGGCTACACCTTC. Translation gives CASSGRTGGDYGYTF.

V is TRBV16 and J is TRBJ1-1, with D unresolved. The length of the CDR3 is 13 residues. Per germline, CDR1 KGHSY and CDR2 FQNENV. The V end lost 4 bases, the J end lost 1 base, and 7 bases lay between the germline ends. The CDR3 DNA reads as TGTGCCAGCAGCCGCAGCGCGAACACTGAAGCTTTCTTT. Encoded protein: CASSRSANTEAFF.

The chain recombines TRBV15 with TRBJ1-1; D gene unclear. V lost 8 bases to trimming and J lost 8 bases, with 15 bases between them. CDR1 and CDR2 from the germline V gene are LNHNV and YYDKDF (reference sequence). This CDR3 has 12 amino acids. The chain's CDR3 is CATRRFAAEAFF. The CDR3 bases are TGTGCCACCCGACGGTTTGCGGCCGAAGCTTTCTTT.

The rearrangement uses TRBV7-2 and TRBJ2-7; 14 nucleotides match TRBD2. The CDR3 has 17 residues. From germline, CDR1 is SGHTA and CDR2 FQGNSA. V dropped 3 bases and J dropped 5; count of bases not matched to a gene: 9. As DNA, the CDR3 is TGTGCCAGCAGCTTCAGCTGGGGACTAGCGGGGGCTAACGAGCAGTACTTC. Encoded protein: CASSFSWGLAGANEQYF.

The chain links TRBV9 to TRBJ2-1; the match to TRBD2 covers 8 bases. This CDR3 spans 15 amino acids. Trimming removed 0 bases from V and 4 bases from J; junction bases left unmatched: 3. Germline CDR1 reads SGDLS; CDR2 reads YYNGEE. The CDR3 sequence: CASSVAGGVYNEQFF. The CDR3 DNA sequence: TGTGCCAGCAGCGTAGCGGGAGGGGTATACAATGAGCAGTTCTTC.

The CDR3 here is CSVAQGASNTEAFF. CDR3 nucleotide sequence: TGCAGCGTTGCCCAAGGGGCCTCAAACACTGAAGCTTTCTTT. This chain joins TRBV29-1 and TRBJ1-1; D is possibly TRBD1 (5 bases). Germline CDR1 SQVTM, CDR2 ANQGSEA. V was clipped by 4 bases and J by 2 bases, with 14 bases between them. The CDR3 has 14 residues.

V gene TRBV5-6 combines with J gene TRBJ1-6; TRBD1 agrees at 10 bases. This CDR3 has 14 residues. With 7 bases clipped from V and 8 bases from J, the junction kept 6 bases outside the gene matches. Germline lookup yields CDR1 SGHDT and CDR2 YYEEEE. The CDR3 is CASRLGQGYSPLHF. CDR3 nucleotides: TGTGCCAGCCGACTGGGACAGGGGTATTCACCCCTCCACTTT.

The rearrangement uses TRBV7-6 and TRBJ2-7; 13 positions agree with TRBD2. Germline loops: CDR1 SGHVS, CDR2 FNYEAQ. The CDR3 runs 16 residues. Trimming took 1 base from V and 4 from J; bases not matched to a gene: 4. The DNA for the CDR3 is TGTGCCAGCAGCTTAGGGACTAGCGGGAGTTTATACGAGCAGTACTTC. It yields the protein CASSLGTSGSLYEQYF.

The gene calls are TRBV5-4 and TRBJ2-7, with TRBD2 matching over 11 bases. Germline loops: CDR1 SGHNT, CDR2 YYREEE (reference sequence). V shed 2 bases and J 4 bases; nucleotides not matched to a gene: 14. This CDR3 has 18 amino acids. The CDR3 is CASSLGGTIAGGLYEQYF. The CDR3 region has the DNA TGTGCCAGCAGCTTAGGGGGTACAATAGCGGGGGGGCTATACGAGCAGTACTTC.

In DNA, the CDR3 is TGTGCCAGCAGCGAACTCAATCAGCCCCAGCATTTT. Translated: CASSELNQPQHF. The V and J genes are TRBV7-9 and TRBJ1-5; the D is unclear. Germline V gene sequence: CDR1 SEHNR, CDR2 FQNEAQ (reference sequence). V lost 5 bases and J lost 3, with 5 bases in between. The CDR3 has 12 amino acids.

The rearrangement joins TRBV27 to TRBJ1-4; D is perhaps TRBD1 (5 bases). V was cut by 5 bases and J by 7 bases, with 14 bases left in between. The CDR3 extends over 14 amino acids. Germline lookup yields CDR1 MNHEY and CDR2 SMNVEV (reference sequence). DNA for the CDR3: TGTGCCAGCAGTAGACAGTTTGGGGTTGAAAAACTGTTTTTT. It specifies CASSRQFGVEKLFF.

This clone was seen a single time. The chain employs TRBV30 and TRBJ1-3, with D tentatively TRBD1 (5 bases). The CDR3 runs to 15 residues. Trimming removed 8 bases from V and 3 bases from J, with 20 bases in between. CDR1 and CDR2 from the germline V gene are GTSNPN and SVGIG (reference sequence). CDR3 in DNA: TGTGCCCACAGTCGGGGGACCCTCCGTGGAAACACCATATATTTT. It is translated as CAHSRGTLRGNTIYF.

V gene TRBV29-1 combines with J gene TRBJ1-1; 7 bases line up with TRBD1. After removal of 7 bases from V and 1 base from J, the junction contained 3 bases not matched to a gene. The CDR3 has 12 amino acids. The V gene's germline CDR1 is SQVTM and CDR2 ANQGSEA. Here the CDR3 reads CSANRGNTEAFF. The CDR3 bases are TGCAGCGCCAACAGGGGGAACACTGAAGCTTTCTTT.

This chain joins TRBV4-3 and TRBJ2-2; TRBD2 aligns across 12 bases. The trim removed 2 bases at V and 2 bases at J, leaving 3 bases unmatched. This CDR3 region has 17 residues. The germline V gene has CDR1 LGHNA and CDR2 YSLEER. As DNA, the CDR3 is TGCGCCAGCAGCCAAAGACTAGCGGGGGTTAACACCGGGGAGCTGTTTTTT. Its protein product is CASSQRLAGVNTGELFF.

The CDR3 loop is CASSSGGKETQYF. The DNA for the CDR3 is TGTGCCAGCAGCTCCGGAGGTAAAGAGACCCAGTACTTC. The chain employs TRBV7-3 and TRBJ2-5; maybe TRBD2 (5 bases). V was shortened by 4 bases and J by 3 bases, with 9 bases between the two germline ends. CDR3 length equals 13 residues. In germline, CDR1 is SGHTA, CDR2 FQGTGA.

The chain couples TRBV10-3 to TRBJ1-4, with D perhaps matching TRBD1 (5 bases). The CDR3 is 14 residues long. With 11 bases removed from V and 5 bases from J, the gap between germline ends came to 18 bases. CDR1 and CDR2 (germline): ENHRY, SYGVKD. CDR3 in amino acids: CASRQQEPNEKLFF. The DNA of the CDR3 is TGTGCCTCGCGTCAACAGGAGCCAAATGAAAAACTGTTTTTT.

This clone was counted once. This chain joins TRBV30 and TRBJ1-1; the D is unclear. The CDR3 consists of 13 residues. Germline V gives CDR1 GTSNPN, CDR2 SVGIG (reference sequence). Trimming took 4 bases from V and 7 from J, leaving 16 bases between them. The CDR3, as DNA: TGTGCCTGGACTTGGAGCAGAGGAAATGAAGCTTTCTTT. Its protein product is CAWTWSRGNEAFF.